The present TCR beta chain was sequenced within a study of cytomegalovirus exposure and HLA in healthy donors. Findings of the study overall: Fewer N-insertions than the roughly 670-donor mean were reportedly shown by an Asian-associated ancestry cluster in a later analysis. The study labeled 150 to 200 TCR beta chains cytomegalovirus-associated.

This CDR3 has 15 amino acids. The V end lost 4 bases, the J end lost 2 bases, and 15 bases lay between the germline ends. In germline, CDR1 is SGHTA, CDR2 FQGNSA. Donors were nominally healthy when sampled, though unrecorded immune exposures were likely. This clone was seen a single time. Its cognate antigen is unknown. The primer mix had 60 Vbeta and 13 Jbeta primers. This table comes from immunoSEQ multiplex PCR, and its TCRdb copy is limited to in-frame clones, with some not included. The data show 95,000 to 110,000 clones, with roughly 78% seen just once and roughly 1.7% held by the top ten. What was sequenced was PBMCs. The source is a woman in her 40s in good health and CMV-seronegative. This chain joins TRBV7-2 and TRBJ2-7; TRBD1 might be the D (6 bases). Here the CDR3 DNA reads TGTGCCAGCAGCTCGGTTAGGGGGAGACCCTACGAGCAGTACTTC. This encodes CASSSVRGRPYEQYF.